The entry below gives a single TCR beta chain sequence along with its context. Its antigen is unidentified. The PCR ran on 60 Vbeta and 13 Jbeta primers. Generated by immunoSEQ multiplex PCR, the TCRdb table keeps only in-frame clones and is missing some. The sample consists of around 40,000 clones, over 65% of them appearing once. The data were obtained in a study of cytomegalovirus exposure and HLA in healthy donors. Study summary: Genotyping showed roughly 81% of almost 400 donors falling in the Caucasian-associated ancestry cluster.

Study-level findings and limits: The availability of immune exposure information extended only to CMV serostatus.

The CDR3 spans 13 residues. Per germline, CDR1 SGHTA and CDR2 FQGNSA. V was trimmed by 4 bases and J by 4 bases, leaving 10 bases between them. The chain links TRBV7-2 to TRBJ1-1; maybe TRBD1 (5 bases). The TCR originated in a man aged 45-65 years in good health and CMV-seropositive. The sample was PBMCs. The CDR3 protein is CASSSRQSTEAFF. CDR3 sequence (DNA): TGTGCCAGCAGCTCCAGACAGAGCACTGAAGCTTTCTTT.